These 8 T cell receptor beta chains were all obtained from the same sample, sequenced in a study of molecular identifiers for immune sequencing clone quantification. TCRdb called the PCR reads again in MiXCR, with one record for every CDR3 protein. The sample lists about half a million distinct CDR3 sequences, roughly 23% seen once, with 0.65% to 0.95% in the top ten. Sequenced sample: naive CD8+ T cells from blood, with Jurkat cell RNA spiked in. The subset: FACS-sorted CD8+CD4-CCR7+CD45RA+ naive T cells. The receptor set was obtained from a human donor in good health. Some libraries in this study had Jurkat cell RNA spiked in.

This clonotype was seen many times. The V gene is TRBV5-4, the J gene TRBJ2-2; the match to TRBD2 covers 16 bases. Germline V CDR1 and CDR2: SGHNT, YYREEE (reference sequence). This CDR3 has 16 amino acids. J was trimmed by 6 bases and V by 4 bases; bases with no gene match: 3. The CDR3 sequence is CASSEGLAGGAGELFF. The CDR3 coding sequence is TGTGCCAGCAGCGAGGGACTAGCGGGGGGGGCCGGGGAGCTGTTTTTT.

A word on this clonotype: This may arise from a read error, as a much more abundant clone is one base away. The chain uses TRBV7-9 and TRBJ1-5; no reliable D call. The CDR3 loop spans 16 amino acids. The germline V gene encodes CDR1 SEHNR and CDR2 FQNEAQ (reference sequence). The CDR3 is CASSPVSVDPNQPPHF. The DNA for the CDR3 is TGTGCCAGCAGCCCAGTCTCCGTCGATCCGAATCAGCCCCCGCATTTT. Supplemented by reference TRBV7-9 and TRBJ1-5, the full variable domain reads DTGVSQNPRHKITKRGQNVTFRCDPISEHNRLYWYRQTLGQGPEFLTYFQNEAQLEKSRLLSDRFSAERPKGSFSTLEIQRTEQGDSAMYLCASSPVSVDPNQPPHFGDGTRLSIL.

This clonotype was recorded a few times. This chain connects TRBV2 to TRBJ2-7; 7 bases align to TRBD1. The trim removed 1 base at V and 2 bases at J, leaving 8 bases unmatched. The germline CDR1 and CDR2 sequences are SNHLY and FYNNEI. CDR3 size: 16 residues. CDR3 protein: CASSEDRGQPTYEQYF. The CDR3 DNA reads TGTGCCAGCAGTGAAGATAGGGGACAGCCGACCTACGAGCAGTACTTC.

Ten or more counts support this clonotype. The chain employs TRBV5-1 and TRBJ2-1; D unclear. This CDR3 has 12 residues. Trimming took 4 bases from V and 8 from J, leaving 10 bases between them. Germline lookup yields CDR1 SGHRS and CDR2 YFSETQ. The DNA for the CDR3 is TGCGCCAGCAGCATATACAGTGATGAGCAGTTCTTC. This gives the protein CASSIYSDEQFF.

J is TRBJ1-1 and V is TRBV15; D gene uncertain. In germline, CDR1 is LNHNV, CDR2 YYDKDF (reference sequence). Trimming stripped 8 bases from V and 4 bases from J, with 8 bases between. This CDR3 comprises 11 residues. The chain's CDR3 is CATSSGTEAFF. In DNA, the CDR3 is TGTGCCACCTCAAGTGGCACTGAAGCTTTCTTT.

This clonotype has more than one count but fewer than ten. This chain joins TRBV21-1 and TRBJ2-2. TRBV21-1 is classified as a pseudogene. The CDR3 is 14 amino acids. The CDR3 DNA sequence: TGTGCCAGCAGCAAAGCGGACGACACCGGGGAGCTGTTTTTT. Its translation: CASSKADDTGELFF.

The chain combines TRBV28 with TRBJ2-7; no definite D call. Germline V lookup: CDR1 MDHEN, CDR2 SYDVKM. CDR3 length: 15 residues. Trimming pared 6 bases from V and 0 bases from J, leaving 15 bases between. The CDR3 protein is CASSPRPGPSYEQYF. In DNA, the CDR3 is TGTGCCAGCAGCCCCAGACCCGGACCCTCCTACGAGCAGTACTTC.

This chain links TRBV6-1 with TRBJ2-7, with D perhaps matching TRBD1 (5 bases). V gave up 10 bases and J gave up 7 bases, with 14 bases separating them. The germline V gene encodes CDR1 MNHNS and CDR2 SASEGT. The CDR3 contains 11 residues. In DNA form, the CDR3 reads TGTGCCACCTTTGCAGGGTGGGAGCAGTACTTC. This encodes CATFAGWEQYF.